This T cell receptor (beta chain) was sequenced during a study of shared clonotypes between healthy human individuals. In the study overall: Every donor yielded three CD4 naive, three CD4 memory, two CD8 naive and one CD8 memory plate.

V lost 3 bases and J lost 10, with 24 bases in between. The germline V gene has CDR1 GTSNPN and CDR2 SVGIG (reference sequence). The CDR3 spans 16 residues. A roughly 200 ng quantity of DNA, tens of thousands of T cell genomes, went into the sorted-subset replicate PCRs. In the original analysis: ImmunoSEQ supplied junction-only sequences lacking quality scores, so filtering was different. Sequencing was performed with immunoSEQ multiplex PCR; in TCRdb, only in-frame clones are kept and a portion is missing. The V and J calls and clone size are taken from that table; D and trimming were inferred from the DNA. The sample contains more than 2,000,000 clones, about 92% of which appear only once. Adult Caucasians living in Nashville, Tennessee made up all of the donors.

The sample taken for sequencing was naive CD4+ T cells sorted from blood. Subset given: CD45RA+ positively selected. V and J are TRBV30 and TRBJ1-4, with D possibly being TRBD1 (5 bases). The receptor comes from a man aged 18 to 29 in good health. For the CDR3, the DNA is TGTGCCTGGAGAGAAGATCAAAGGGACGAGCGAGGAAAACTGTTTTTT. This codes for CAWREDQRDERGKLFF.